These 24 T cell receptor beta chains were sequenced from one sample in a study of Ad26.COV2.S vaccination and SARS-CoV-2 variants (dated by TCRdb to about 2021). Explained via the paper, the treatment or condition label denotes: around 19 received Ad26.COV2.S at low or high dose, single or two shots; roughly five received placebo; per-sample allocation not given. Repertoires of vaccine and placebo recipients were sequenced from samples collected on day 63 after the first injection. Library preparation used the immunoSEQ multiplex PCR assay. The table was pulled from immuneACCESS by TCRdb, which kept in-frame rearrangements only. Such tables lose some clones; where checked, under half of the loss comes from unresolved V genes, and the rest has no known cause. The sample has 380,000 or so clones on record, 88% of them singletons. Around 5.8% of the sample comes from the top ten. The sample was peripheral blood, taken in a trial of Ad26.COV2.S vaccine versus placebo. These receptors were taken from a person between 18 and 65 years old who received the Ad26.COV2.S COVID-19 vaccine or a placebo.

The chain has TRBV5-1 and TRBJ1-1, with TRBD1 as a possible D gene (5 bases). V lost 4 bases, J lost 3 bases, and 13 bases lay in between. Germline CDR1 is SGHRS and CDR2 is YFSETQ. The CDR3 runs 14 residues. CDR3 protein: CASSRGTPDTEAFF. CDR3 in DNA: TGCGCCAGCAGCCGGGGGACCCCGGACACTGAAGCTTTCTTT.

The chain links TRBV4-3 to TRBJ2-7; possibly TRBD2 for D (6 bases). Germline values: CDR1 LGHNA, CDR2 YSLEER. CDR3 size: 16 residues. V was trimmed by 0 bases and J by 2 bases, leaving 14 bases between them. The DNA for the CDR3 is TGCGCCAGCAGCCAAGATGGTATTAGCGGAACCTACGAGCAGTACTTC. This codes for CASSQDGISGTYEQYF.

The chain recombines TRBV10-3 with TRBJ2-1; 10 bases map to TRBD2. This CDR3 has 18 amino acids. Trimming at V came to 4 bases and at J to 1 base, leaving 10 bases not matched to a gene. Germline V gives CDR1 ENHRY, CDR2 SYGVKD. The DNA for the CDR3 is TGTGCCATCAGTGCCCTAACCTATAGCGGGGGGTCCTACAATGAGCAGTTCTTC. This sequence encodes CAISALTYSGGSYNEQFF.

The rearrangement joins TRBV9 to TRBJ2-5; either TRBD1 or TRBD2 may fit D (5 bases each). V dropped 0 bases and J dropped 0 bases, with 9 bases sitting between them. Germline loops: CDR1 SGDLS, CDR2 YYNGEE. The CDR3 runs 15 residues. The chain's CDR3 is CASSVGGINQETQYF. The CDR3 nucleotides read TGTGCCAGCAGCGTAGGGGGGATAAACCAAGAGACCCAGTACTTC.

CDR3 amino acids: CASSFLTASGTEAFF. As DNA, the CDR3 is TGTGCCAGCAGTTTTCTAACCGCTTCGGGCACTGAAGCTTTCTTT. The chain combines TRBV28 with TRBJ1-1, with no clear D. Between the trimmed V and J ends, which lost 3 bases and 4 bases, there was a span of 15 bases. The CDR3 has 15 amino acids. Looked up from germline, CDR1 is MDHEN and CDR2 is SYDVKM. The full variable domain, with the rest looked up from reference TRBV28 and TRBJ1-1, is DVKVTQSSRYLVKRTGEKVFLECVQDMDHENMFWYRQDPGLGLRLIYFSYDVKMKEKGDIPEGYSVSREKKERFSLILESASTNQTSMYLCASSFLTASGTEAFFGQGTRLTVV.

The V call is TRBV7-3, the J call TRBJ2-1, with TRBD2 matching over 13 bases. Germline assignment: CDR1 SGHTA and CDR2 FQGTGA. The CDR3 loop spans 16 amino acids. V was pared by 5 bases and J by 5 bases, with 6 bases of the junction left unmatched. CDR3 DNA: TGTGCCAGCAGCATACTAGCGGGAGGGTATGACAATGAGCAGTTCTTC. It yields the protein CASSILAGGYDNEQFF.

J is TRBJ2-4 and V is TRBV11-3; TRBD2 is a possible D gene (5 bases). With 2 bases removed from V and 1 base from J, the gap between germline ends came to 15 bases. The CDR3 length is 17 residues. Germline V CDR1 and CDR2: SGHNT, YENEEA. CDR3 in DNA: TGTGCCAGCAGCTTAAGGTTTCGGGGTGCGGCCAAAAACATTCAGTACTTC. This gives the protein CASSLRFRGAAKNIQYF.

V usage is TRBV5-1 and J usage is TRBJ2-3; tentatively, D is TRBD2 (6 bases). The CDR3 is made up of 14 amino acids. With 1 base removed from V and 1 base from J, the gap between germline ends came to 7 bases. The V gene's germline CDR1 is SGHRS and CDR2 YFSETQ. Here the CDR3 DNA reads TGCGCCAGCAGCTTGTCGGGGGGCACAGATACGCAGTATTTT. It is translated as CASSLSGGTDTQYF.

This clone has a single count. This chain uses TRBV11-2 with TRBJ2-1; D perhaps matches TRBD2 (6 bases). V was pared by 2 bases and J by 10 bases, with 12 bases between. CDR1 is SGHAT and CDR2 is FQNNGV in the germline V gene. The CDR3 loop spans 13 amino acids. The CDR3 sequence: CASSLRRGGEQFF. CDR3 coding DNA: TGTGCCAGCAGCTTAAGGAGGGGTGGCGAGCAGTTCTTC.

V and J are TRBV27 and TRBJ2-1, with D possibly matching TRBD1 (6 bases). CDR1 and CDR2 (germline): MNHEY, SMNVEV (reference sequence). Trimming took off 2 bases at V and 4 bases at J, with 12 bases between the two ends. The CDR3 consists of 15 residues. The CDR3 DNA reads TGTGCCAGCAGTTTAATGGGGGCTGATTACAATGAGCAGTTCTTC. Protein sequence: CASSLMGADYNEQFF.

The chain links TRBV5-4 to TRBJ1-3; no definite D call. This CDR3 comprises 15 residues. Germline CDR1 reads SGHNT; CDR2 reads YYREEE (reference sequence). V lost 0 bases and J lost 4, with 11 bases in between. The CDR3 reads CASSLDGVPGNTIYF. The CDR3 region has the DNA TGTGCCAGCAGCTTGGATGGTGTACCGGGAAACACCATATATTTT.

The chain couples TRBV6-2 or TRBV6-3 to TRBJ1-2; TRBD1 agrees at 7 bases. From germline, CDR1 is MNHEY and CDR2 SVGEGT. The length of the CDR3 is 16 residues. Trimming at V came to 2 bases and at J to 4 bases, leaving 10 bases not matched to a gene. CDR3 sequence reads: CASSYSNRGSLYGYTF. In DNA form, the CDR3 reads TGTGCCAGCAGTTACAGTAACAGGGGTAGTCTCTATGGCTACACCTTC.

The chain is built from TRBV9 and TRBJ2-7, with D uncertain. This CDR3 spans 13 amino acids. Germline CDR1 reads SGDLS; CDR2 reads YYNGEE. V shed 0 bases and J shed 5 bases, with 9 bases lying between them. CDR3 residues: CASSVVPADEQYF. The CDR3 coding sequence is TGTGCCAGCAGCGTAGTTCCGGCAGACGAGCAGTACTTC.

The chain employs TRBV2 and TRBJ1-2; D is perhaps TRBD1 (5 bases). The V end was cut by 4 bases, the J end by 2 bases, with 8 bases between. Germline V gene sequence: CDR1 SNHLY, CDR2 FYNNEI. The CDR3 is 13 amino acids. The DNA of the CDR3 is TGTGCCAGCAGTGGGGGGATAAACTATGGCTACACCTTC. Translated, it gives CASSGGINYGYTF.

The chain carries TRBV24-1 and TRBJ2-5; 7 positions match TRBD2. Germline assignment: CDR1 KGHDR and CDR2 SFDVKD. The CDR3 sequence is 16 residues long. V lost 4 bases, J lost 1 base, and 8 bases stayed unmatched. CDR3 sequence reads: CATSDPKAGSQETQYF. For the CDR3, the DNA is TGTGCCACCAGTGACCCAAAAGCGGGATCCCAAGAGACCCAGTACTTC.

The V call is TRBV4-3, the J call TRBJ2-5; D remains unclear. The germline V and J ends were trimmed by 0 bases and 2 bases, with 10 bases remaining between them. The germline V gene encodes CDR1 LGHNA and CDR2 YSLEER. The CDR3 loop spans 15 amino acids. CDR3 sequence reads: CASSQDYRRQETQYF. The CDR3 region has the DNA TGCGCCAGCAGCCAAGACTACCGGAGACAAGAGACCCAGTACTTC.

The genes are TRBV28 and TRBJ2-4; D is uncertain. The CDR3 consists of 14 residues. Germline V CDR1 and CDR2: MDHEN, SYDVKM. Trimming cost V 3 bases and J 5 bases, with 11 bases left between them. The CDR3 loop is CASSFNPAENIQYF. The DNA for the CDR3 is TGTGCCAGCAGTTTTAATCCAGCAGAAAACATTCAGTACTTC.

The chain carries TRBV4-3 and TRBJ2-3; 11 nucleotides agree with TRBD2. The germline gives CDR1 LGHNA, CDR2 YSLEER. The CDR3 consists of 16 residues. With 0 bases clipped from V and 4 bases from J, the junction kept 3 bases outside the gene matches. The CDR3 DNA is TGCGCCAGCAGCCAAGATTTAGCGGGGGGGCCAGATACGCAGTATTTT. Residues: CASSQDLAGGPDTQYF.

The rearrangement joins TRBV2 to TRBJ2-1, with TRBD2 matching 10 bases. With V trimmed by 7 bases and J by 0 bases, 9 bases remained unmatched. Germline values: CDR1 SNHLY, CDR2 FYNNEI. The CDR3 length is 17 residues. CDR3 sequence reads: CASTLSSSGGSYNEQFF. The CDR3, as DNA: TGTGCCAGCACCCTGTCCTCTAGCGGGGGCTCCTACAATGAGCAGTTCTTC. Combining the CDR3 with reference TRBV2 and TRBJ2-1 gives the whole variable domain EPEVTQTPSHQVTQMGQEVILRCVPISNHLYFYWYRQILGQKVEFLVSFYNNEISEKSEIFDDQFSVERPDGSNFTLKIRSTKLEDSAMYFCASTLSSSGGSYNEQFFGPGTRLTVL.

This clone came up once. J is TRBJ2-7 and V is TRBV6-5; 10 bases fit TRBD1. Germline assignment: CDR1 MNHEY and CDR2 SVGAGI. The CDR3 consists of 16 residues. The V and J ends lost 0 bases and 4 bases, in that order; junction bases with no gene match: 6. Here the CDR3 DNA reads TGTGCCAGCAGTTACTCGATGGGACAGGGGAGGTACGAGCAGTACTTC. Its translation: CASSYSMGQGRYEQYF.

This chain joins TRBV11-2 and TRBJ2-7; 8 bases fit TRBD2. V was clipped by 5 bases and J by 5 bases; unmatched bases: 20. Germline V gene sequence: CDR1 SGHAT, CDR2 FQNNGV. The CDR3 extends over 18 amino acids. The CDR3 is CASSGWRQEPSGFDEQYF. Here the CDR3 DNA reads TGTGCCAGCAGCGGCTGGCGACAGGAACCTAGCGGGTTCGACGAGCAGTACTTC.

This clone was found a few times. The chain has TRBV5-5 and TRBJ1-5; D is possibly TRBD1 (5 bases). From germline, CDR1 is SGHKS and CDR2 YYEKEE (reference sequence). Trimming cost V 4 bases and J 6 bases, with 14 bases left between them. CDR3 length: 14 residues. Written as DNA, the CDR3 is TGTGCCAGCAGCCATCTAAGGGGAAGTCAGCCCCAGCATTTT. Translation gives CASSHLRGSQPQHF. The full variable domain, completed using reference TRBV5-5 and TRBJ1-5, is DAGVTQSPTHLIKTRGQQVTLRCSPISGHKSVSWYQQVLGQGPQFIFQYYEKEERGRGNFPDRFSARQFPNYSSELNVNALLLGDSALYLCASSHLRGSQPQHFGDGTRLSIL.

V usage is TRBV4-3 and J usage is TRBJ1-1; weak D call: TRBD1 (6 bases). CDR1 and CDR2 from the germline V gene are LGHNA and YSLEER. This CDR3 is 15 amino acids long. V lost 1 base to trimming and J lost 2 bases, with 11 bases between them. The CDR3 loop reads CASSQVYRVNTEAFF. The CDR3 DNA sequence: TGCGCCAGCAGCCAAGTCTACAGGGTAAACACTGAAGCTTTCTTT.

Note on this clone: One end of the junction fails to match germline, which may point to a read error. The rearrangement links TRBV12-5 to TRBJ2-5; D possibly corresponds to TRBD1 (6 bases). Germline V gene sequence: CDR1 LGHNT, CDR2 FRNRAP. The CDR3 is 17 residues long. This CDR3 is CASGYAGTSLSREAQYF. DNA of the CDR3: TGTGCTAGTGGTTATGCTGGGACATCACTATCAAGAGAGGCCCAGTACTTC.